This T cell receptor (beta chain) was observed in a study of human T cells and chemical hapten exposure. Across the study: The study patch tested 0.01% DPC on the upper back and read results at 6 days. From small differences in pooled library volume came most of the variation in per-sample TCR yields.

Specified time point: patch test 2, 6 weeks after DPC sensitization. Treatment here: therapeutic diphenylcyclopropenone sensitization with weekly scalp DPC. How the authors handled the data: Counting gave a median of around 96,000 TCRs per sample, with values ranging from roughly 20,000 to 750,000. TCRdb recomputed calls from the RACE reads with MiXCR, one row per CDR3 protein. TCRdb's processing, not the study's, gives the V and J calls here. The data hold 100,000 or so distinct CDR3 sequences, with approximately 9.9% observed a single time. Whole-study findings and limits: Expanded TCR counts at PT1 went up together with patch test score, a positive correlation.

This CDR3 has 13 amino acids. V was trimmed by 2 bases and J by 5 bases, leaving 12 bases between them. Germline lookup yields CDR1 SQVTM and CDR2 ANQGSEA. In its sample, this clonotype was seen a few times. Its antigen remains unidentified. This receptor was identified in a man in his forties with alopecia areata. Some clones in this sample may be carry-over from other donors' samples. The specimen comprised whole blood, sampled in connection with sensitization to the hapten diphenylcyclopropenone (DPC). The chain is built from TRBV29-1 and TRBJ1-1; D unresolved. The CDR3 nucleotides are TGCAGCGTTGAACGGCCCACTGGGACTGAAGCTTTCTTT. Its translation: CSVERPTGTEAFF.